Presented here are 7 T cell receptor beta chains from one specimen sequenced in a study of blood T cell repertoires in COVID-19. Repertoires were generated with immunoSEQ multiplex PCR, while TCRdb's copy carries only in-frame clones and drops some. Among 250,000 to 300,000 clones, approximately 86% were seen once, and the ten largest hold 2.2%. The specimen sequenced was peripheral blood. These receptors came from a woman aged 45 to 65 who had recovered from COVID-19.

The genes are TRBV30 and TRBJ2-2, with D maybe TRBD1 (5 bases). Germline CDR1 reads GTSNPN; CDR2 reads SVGIG (reference sequence). The V end lost 1 base, the J end lost 4 bases, and 13 bases lay between the germline ends. The CDR3 runs 15 residues. DNA for the CDR3: TGTGCCTGGAGTGGTATAAGGGGTTCCACCGGGGAGCTGTTTTTT. Its translation is CAWSGIRGSTGELFF.

This chain links TRBV5-1 with TRBJ2-1, with 13 bases that match TRBD2. The trim removed 4 bases at V and 0 bases at J, leaving 4 bases unmatched. Germline V lookup: CDR1 SGHRS, CDR2 YFSETQ. This CDR3 comprises 17 residues. The CDR3 region has the DNA TGCGCCAGCAGCGAAGGACTAGCGGGAGCCTCCTACAATGAGCAGTTCTTC. This gives the protein CASSEGLAGASYNEQFF.

J is TRBJ1-2 and V is TRBV6-5, with D possibly being TRBD1 (5 bases). V was clipped by 9 bases and J by 8 bases, with 19 bases between them. Germline loops: CDR1 MNHEY, CDR2 SVGAGI. The length of the CDR3 is 13 residues. The CDR3: CASSHHGGGGYTF. In DNA form, the CDR3 reads TGTGCCAGTTCTCACCATGGGGGAGGCGGCTACACCTTC.

The gene calls are TRBV2 and TRBJ1-2; D possibly corresponds to TRBD1 (5 bases). Germline CDR1 and CDR2: SNHLY and FYNNEI. The germline V and J ends were trimmed by 6 bases and 1 base, with 9 bases remaining between them. CDR3 length equals 13 residues. The CDR3 DNA reads TGTGCCAGCAGCAGAGACAGTAACTATGGCTACACCTTC. It specifies CASSRDSNYGYTF.

This clone was seen just once. The chain's CDR3 is CASSSKREGHADTQYF. Here the CDR3 DNA reads TGTGCCAGCAGTTCGAAGCGGGAGGGCCATGCAGATACGCAGTATTTT. The J gene is TRBJ2-3, the V gene TRBV4-2, with TRBD2 identical over 10 bases. J lost 4 bases, V lost 6 bases, and 10 bases had no gene match. The CDR3 contains 16 residues. The germline V gene has CDR1 LGHNA and CDR2 YNFKEQ.

The V call is TRBV6-4, the J call TRBJ2-1; weak D call: TRBD2 (7 bases). This CDR3 region has 15 residues. The V and J ends lost 2 bases and 6 bases respectively, with 14 bases between them. Germline CDR1 reads MRHNA; CDR2 reads SNTAGT. The CDR3 sequence is CASSDKGEGGNEQFF. CDR3 bases: TGTGCCAGCAGTGACAAGGGGGAGGGAGGCAATGAGCAGTTCTTC.

The rearrangement uses TRBV6-5 and TRBJ2-3; TRBD1 matches 7 bases. Germline trimming cut 5 bases from V and 0 bases from J; bases unmatched to any gene: 5. CDR3 length: 15 amino acids. Germline lookup yields CDR1 MNHEY and CDR2 SVGAGI. In DNA form, the CDR3 reads TGTGCCAGCAGTCTGGGACAGCCGAGCACAGATACGCAGTATTTT. Translated: CASSLGQPSTDTQYF.